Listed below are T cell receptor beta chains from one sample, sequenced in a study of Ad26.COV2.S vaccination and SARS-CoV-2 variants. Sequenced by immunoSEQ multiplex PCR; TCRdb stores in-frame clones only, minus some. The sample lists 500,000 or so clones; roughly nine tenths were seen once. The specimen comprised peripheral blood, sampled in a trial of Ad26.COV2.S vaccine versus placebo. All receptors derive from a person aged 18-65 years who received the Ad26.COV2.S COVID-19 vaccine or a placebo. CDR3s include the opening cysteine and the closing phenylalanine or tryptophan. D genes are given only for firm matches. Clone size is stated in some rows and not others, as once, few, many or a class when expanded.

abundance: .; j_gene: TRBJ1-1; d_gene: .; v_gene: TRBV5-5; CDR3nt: TGTGCCAGCAGCCTCCCGGGAGGGGGCACTGAAGCTTTCTTT; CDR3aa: CASSLPGGGTEAFF
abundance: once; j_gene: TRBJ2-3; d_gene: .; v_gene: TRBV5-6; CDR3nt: TGTGCCAGCAGCTTGATCCGGGGACCCGCGGGCACAGATACGCAGTATTTT; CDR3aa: CASSLIRGPAGTDTQYF
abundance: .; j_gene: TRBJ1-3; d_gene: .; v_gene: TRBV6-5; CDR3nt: TGTGCCAGCCGTTGGGAGTCCTTCTCTGGAAACACCATATATTTT; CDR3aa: CASRWESFSGNTIYF
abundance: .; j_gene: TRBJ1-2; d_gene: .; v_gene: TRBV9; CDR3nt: TGTGCCAGCAGCGTGGGGGGAACGAGGCGGAGTGGCTACACCTTC; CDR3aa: CASSVGGTRRSGYTF
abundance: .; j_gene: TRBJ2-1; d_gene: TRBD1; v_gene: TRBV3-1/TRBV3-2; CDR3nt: TGTGCCAGCAGCGAAGGACAGGGGACCTACAATGAGCAGTTCTTC; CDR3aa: CASSEGQGTYNEQFF
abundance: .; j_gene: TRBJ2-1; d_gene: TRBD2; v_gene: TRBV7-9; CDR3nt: TGTGCCAGCAGCTTAGTAGGCGGGAGGGACAATGAGCAGTTCTTC; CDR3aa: CASSLVGGRDNEQFF
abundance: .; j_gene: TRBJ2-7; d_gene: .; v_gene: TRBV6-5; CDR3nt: TGTGCCAGCAGAGGACACCACTACGAGCAGTACTTC; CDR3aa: CASRGHHYEQYF
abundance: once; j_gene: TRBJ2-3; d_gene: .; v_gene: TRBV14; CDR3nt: TGTGCCAGCAGCCAAGGAAATGGCGGGAAGGGATATACGGCAGATACGCAGTATTTT; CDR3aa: CASSQGNGGKGYTADTQYF
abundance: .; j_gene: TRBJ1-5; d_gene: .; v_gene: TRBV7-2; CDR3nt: TGTGCCAGCAGCTTAGCGGAACGGGGGAATCAGCCCCAGCATTTT; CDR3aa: CASSLAERGNQPQHF
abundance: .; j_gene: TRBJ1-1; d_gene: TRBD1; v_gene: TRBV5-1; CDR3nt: TGCGCCAGCAGCTCCGGGACAGGGGGAACTGAAGCTTTCTTT; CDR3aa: CASSSGTGGTEAFF
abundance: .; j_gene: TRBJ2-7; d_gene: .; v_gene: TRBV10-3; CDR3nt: TGTGCCATCAGTACCGACACCAGGGACTCCTACGAGCAGTACTTC; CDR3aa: CAISTDTRDSYEQYF
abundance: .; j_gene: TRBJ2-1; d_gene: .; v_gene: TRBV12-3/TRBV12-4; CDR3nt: TGTGCCAGCAGTCCCCCCACGTACAATGAGCAGTTCTTC; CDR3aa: CASSPPTYNEQFF
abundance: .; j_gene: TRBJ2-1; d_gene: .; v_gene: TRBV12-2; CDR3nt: TGTGCAAGTCGCCGCCGGGACAGGGGGCCGGATGAGCAGTTCTTC; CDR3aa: CASRRRDRGPDEQFF
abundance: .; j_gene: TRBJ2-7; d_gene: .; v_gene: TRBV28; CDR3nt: TGTGCCAGCAGAACACCCGGAGGAGGGACCTACGAGCAGTACTTC; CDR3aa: CASRTPGGGTYEQYF
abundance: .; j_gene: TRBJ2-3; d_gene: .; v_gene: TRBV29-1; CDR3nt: TGCAGCACCCCTTCAAGGGACTTCCAATACACAGATACGCAGTATTTT; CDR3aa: CSTPSRDFQYTDTQYF
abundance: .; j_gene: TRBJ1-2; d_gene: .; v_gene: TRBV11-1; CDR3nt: TGTGCCAGCAGCTTAAAGGTCTCAGGTATTGGCTACACCTTC; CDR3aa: CASSLKVSGIGYTF
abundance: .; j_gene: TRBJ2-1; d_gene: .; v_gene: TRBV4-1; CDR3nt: TGCGCCAGCAGCCTTAGAAGCTACAATGAGCAGTTCTTC; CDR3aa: CASSLRSYNEQFF
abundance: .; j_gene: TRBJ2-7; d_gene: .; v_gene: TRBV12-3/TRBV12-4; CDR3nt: TGTGCCAGCAGTAACGGGGGCTACGAGCAGTACTTC; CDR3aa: CASSNGGYEQYF
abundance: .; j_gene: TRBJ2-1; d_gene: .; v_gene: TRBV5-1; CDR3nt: TGCGCCAGCACCCCCGGGGCAAGCGGAGAGGCTGGCGAGCAGTTCTTC; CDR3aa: CASTPGASGEAGEQFF
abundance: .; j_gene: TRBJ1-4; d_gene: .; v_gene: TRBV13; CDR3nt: TGTGCCAGCAGCTTATGGGGAAATAGTGAAAAACTGTTTTTT; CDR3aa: CASSLWGNSEKLFF
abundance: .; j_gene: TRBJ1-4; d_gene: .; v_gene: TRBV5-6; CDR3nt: TGTGCCAGCAGCTACCCGACTCGAACGGGTGAAAAACTGTTTTTT; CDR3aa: CASSYPTRTGEKLFF
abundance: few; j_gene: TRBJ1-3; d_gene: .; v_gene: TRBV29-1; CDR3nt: TGCAGCGTTGAAAGAGGGCGAGGAAACACCATATATTTT; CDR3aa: CSVERGRGNTIYF
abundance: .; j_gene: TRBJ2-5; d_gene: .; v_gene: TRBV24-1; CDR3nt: TGTGCCACCAGTGAGCAAGGACCAGGAGAGACCCAGTACTTC; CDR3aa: CATSEQGPGETQYF
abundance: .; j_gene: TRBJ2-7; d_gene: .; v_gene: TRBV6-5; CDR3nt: TGTGCCAGCAGTTACCATATTATGGGCTACGAGCAGTACTTC; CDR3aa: CASSYHIMGYEQYF
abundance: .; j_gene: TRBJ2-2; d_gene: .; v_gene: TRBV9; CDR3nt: TGTGCCAGCAGCGTATTATCCGGGGAGCTGTTTTTT; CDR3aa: CASSVLSGELFF
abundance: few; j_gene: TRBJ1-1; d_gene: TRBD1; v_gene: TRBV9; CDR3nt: TGTGCCAGCAGCGTAGATTTAGGGACAGCGAACACTGAAGCTTTCTTT; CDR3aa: CASSVDLGTANTEAFF
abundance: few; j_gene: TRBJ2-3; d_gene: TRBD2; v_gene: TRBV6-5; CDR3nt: TGTGCCAGCAGTTACTACGCGGGGGGGTCCACAGATACGCAGTATTTT; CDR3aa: CASSYYAGGSTDTQYF
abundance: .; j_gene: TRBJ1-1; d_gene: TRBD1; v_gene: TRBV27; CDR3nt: TGTGCCACCGCTAGACAGGGGGCTGGAAAAGCTTTCTTT; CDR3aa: CATARQGAGKAFF
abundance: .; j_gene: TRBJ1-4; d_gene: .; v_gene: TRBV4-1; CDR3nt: TGCGCCAGCAGCCAAATACTTACCGCAACTAATGAAAAACTGTTTTTT; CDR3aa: CASSQILTATNEKLFF
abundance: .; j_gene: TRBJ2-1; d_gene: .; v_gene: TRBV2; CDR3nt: TGTGCCAGCATCATCAGGCACTACGCCGGGGACGAGCAGTTCTTC; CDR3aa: CASIIRHYAGDEQFF
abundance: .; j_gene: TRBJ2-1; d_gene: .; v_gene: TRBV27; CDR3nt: TGTGCCAGCATCGGAGCGGGTGACGGGGGCAATGAGCAGTTCTTC; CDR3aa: CASIGAGDGGNEQFF
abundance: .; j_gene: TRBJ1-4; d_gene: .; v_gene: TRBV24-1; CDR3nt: TGTGCCACCAGTGGGGGTCCCCGGGATGAAAAACTGTTTTTT; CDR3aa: CATSGGPRDEKLFF
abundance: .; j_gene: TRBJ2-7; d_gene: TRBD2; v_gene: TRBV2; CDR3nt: TGTGCCATACCCAAGGGAGGGACTAGTTTCGACGAGCAGTACTTC; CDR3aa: CAIPKGGTSFDEQYF
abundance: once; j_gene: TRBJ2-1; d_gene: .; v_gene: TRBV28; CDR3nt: TGTGCCAGCAGGAAACCACTTGGGGAGCAGTTCTTC; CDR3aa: CASRKPLGEQFF
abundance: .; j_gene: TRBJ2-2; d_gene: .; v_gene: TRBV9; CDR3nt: TGTGCCAGCAGCGTAGGAGGGAGCACCGGGGAGCTGTTTTTT; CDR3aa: CASSVGGSTGELFF
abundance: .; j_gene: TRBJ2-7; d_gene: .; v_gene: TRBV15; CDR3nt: TGTGCCACCAGCAGATCACCCGAGGGCAGTCTGTACTTC; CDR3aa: CATSRSPEGSLYF
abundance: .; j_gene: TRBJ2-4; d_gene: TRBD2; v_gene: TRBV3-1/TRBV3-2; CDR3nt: TGTGCCAGCAGCCCTTGGGGGGGGTCCAAAATGGACATTCAGTACTTC; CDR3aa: CASSPWGGSKMDIQYF
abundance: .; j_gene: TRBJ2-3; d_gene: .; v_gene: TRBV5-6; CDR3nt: TGTGCCAGCAGCATCCCCGAGCGGGCTGATACGCAGTATTTT; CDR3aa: CASSIPERADTQYF
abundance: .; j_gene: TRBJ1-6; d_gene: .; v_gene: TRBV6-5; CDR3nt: TGTGCCAGCAGCTTTAGCACAGGCAATACACCCCTCCACTTT; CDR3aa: CASSFSTGNTPLHF
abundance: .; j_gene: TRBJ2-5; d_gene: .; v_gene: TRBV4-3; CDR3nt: TGCGCCAGCAGCCAAGATACGGAGATAGAGACCCAGTACTTC; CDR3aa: CASSQDTEIETQYF
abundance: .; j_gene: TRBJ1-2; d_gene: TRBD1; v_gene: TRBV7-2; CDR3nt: TGTGCCAGCAGCCTGCGGCCGGGACAGGATCCTGGCTACACCTTC; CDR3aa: CASSLRPGQDPGYTF
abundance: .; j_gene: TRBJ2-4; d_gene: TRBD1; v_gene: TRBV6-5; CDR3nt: TGTGCCAGCAGTCCACCAGTGGGCAGGGGGCGCTCCAAAAACTTC; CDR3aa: CASSPPVGRGRSKNF
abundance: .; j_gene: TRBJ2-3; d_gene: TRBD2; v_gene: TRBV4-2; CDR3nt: TGTGCCAGCAGCCAAGAAGGGTCAGCGGGAGGGCAAGGAACGCAGTATTTT; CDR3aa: CASSQEGSAGGQGTQYF
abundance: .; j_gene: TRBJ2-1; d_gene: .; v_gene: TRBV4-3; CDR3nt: TGCGCCAGCAGTCTACTTGCACCAACCAATGAGCAGTTCTTC; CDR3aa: CASSLLAPTNEQFF
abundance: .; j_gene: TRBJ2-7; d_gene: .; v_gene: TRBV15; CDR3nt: TGTGCCACCAGCAGGCTCGATCCCTACGAGCAGTACTTC; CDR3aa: CATSRLDPYEQYF
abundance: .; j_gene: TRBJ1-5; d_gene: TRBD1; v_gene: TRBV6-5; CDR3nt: TGTGCCAGCAATCCGCGACAGGGGAGTAATCAGCCCCAGCATTTT; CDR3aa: CASNPRQGSNQPQHF
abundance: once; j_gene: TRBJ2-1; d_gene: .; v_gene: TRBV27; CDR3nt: TGTGCCAGCATGTTGTTACAGTGGGGAAATGAGCAGTTCTTC; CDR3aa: CASMLLQWGNEQFF
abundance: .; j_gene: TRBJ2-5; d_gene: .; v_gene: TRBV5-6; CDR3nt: TGTGCCAGCAGCTTCACCCAGCAAGAGACCCAGTACTTC; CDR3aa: CASSFTQQETQYF
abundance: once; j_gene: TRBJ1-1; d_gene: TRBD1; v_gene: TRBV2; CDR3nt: TGTGCCAGCAGTGTAGACAGGGTCAACACTGAAGCTTTCTTT; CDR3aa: CASSVDRVNTEAFF
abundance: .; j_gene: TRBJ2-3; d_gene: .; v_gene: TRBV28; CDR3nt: TGTGCCAGCACTTGGGGGTCGGATACGCAGTATTTT; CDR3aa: CASTWGSDTQYF
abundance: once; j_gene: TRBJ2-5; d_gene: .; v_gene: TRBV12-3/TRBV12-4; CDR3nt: TGTGCCAGCAGTTTCAGAGAGGGGAAGACCCAGTACTTC; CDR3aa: CASSFREGKTQYF
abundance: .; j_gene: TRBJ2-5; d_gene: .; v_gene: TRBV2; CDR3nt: TGTGCCAGCAGTGCTCCTAGCGTCTTCCAAGAGACCCAGTACTTC; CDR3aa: CASSAPSVFQETQYF
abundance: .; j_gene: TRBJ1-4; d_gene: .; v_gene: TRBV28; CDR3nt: TGTGCCAGCAGCTTTACGTCGCGAATGGGGAATGAAAAACTGTTTTTT; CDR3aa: CASSFTSRMGNEKLFF